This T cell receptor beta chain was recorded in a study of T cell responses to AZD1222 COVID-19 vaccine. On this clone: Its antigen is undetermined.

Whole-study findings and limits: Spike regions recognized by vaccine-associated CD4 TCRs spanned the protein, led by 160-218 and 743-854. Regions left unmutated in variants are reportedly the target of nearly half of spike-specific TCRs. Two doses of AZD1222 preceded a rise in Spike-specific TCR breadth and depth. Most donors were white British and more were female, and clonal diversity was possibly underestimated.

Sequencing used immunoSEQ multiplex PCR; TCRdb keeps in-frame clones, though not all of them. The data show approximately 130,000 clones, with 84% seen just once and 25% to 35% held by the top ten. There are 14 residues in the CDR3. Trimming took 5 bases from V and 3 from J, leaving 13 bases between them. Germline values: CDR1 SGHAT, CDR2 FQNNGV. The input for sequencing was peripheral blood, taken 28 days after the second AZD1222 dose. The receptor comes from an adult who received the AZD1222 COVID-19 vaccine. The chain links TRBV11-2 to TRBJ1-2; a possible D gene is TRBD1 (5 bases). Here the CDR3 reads CASSRPGLDYGYTF. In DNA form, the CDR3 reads TGTGCCAGCAGCCGGCCGGGACTAGACTATGGCTACACCTTC.